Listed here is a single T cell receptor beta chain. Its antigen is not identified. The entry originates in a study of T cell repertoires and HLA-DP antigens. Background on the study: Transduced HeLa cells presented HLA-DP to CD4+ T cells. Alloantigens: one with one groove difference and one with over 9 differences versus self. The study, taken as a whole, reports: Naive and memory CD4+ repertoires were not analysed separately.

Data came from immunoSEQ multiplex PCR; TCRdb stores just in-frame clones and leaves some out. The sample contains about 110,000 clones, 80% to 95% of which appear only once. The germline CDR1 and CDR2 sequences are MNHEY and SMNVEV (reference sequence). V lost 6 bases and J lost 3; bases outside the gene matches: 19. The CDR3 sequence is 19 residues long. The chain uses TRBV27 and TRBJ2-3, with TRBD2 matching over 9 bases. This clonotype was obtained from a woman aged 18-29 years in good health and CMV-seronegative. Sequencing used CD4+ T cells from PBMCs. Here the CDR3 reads CASRGVRLAGTRRTDTQYF. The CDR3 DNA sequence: TGTGCCAGCAGAGGAGTGCGGCTAGCGGGGACCAGGCGTACAGATACGCAGTATTTT.